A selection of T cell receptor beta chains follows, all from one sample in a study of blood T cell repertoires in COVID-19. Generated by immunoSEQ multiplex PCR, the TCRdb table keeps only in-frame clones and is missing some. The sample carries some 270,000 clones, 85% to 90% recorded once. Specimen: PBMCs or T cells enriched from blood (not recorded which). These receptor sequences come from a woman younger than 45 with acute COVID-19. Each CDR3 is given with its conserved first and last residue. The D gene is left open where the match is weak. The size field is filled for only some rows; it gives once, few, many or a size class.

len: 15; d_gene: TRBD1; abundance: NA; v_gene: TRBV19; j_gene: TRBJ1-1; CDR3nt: TGTGCCAGTAGTAACGACAGGGGAATCGGTACTGAAGCTTTCTTT; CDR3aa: CASSNDRGIGTEAFF
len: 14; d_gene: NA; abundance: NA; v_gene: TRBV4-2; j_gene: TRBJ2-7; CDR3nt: TGTGCCAGCAGCCAAGAGGTCGGTTCGCGGGAGCAGTACTTC; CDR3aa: CASSQEVGSREQYF
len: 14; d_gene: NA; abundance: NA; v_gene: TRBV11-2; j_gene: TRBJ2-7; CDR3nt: TGTGCCAGCAGCTTAAGTGTTCAGGGATACGAGCAGTACTTC; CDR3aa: CASSLSVQGYEQYF
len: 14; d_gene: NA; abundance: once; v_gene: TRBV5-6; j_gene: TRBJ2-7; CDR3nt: TGTGCCAGCAGCTTGCTCGGACTGACCTACGAGCAGTACTTC; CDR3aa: CASSLLGLTYEQYF
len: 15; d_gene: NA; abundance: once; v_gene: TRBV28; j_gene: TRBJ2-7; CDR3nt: TGTGCCAGCAGTAGGGGAGGAGGGCCCTCCTACGAGCAGTACTTC; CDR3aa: CASSRGGGPSYEQYF
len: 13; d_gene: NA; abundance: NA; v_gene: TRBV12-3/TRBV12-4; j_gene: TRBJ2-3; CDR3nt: TGTGCCAGCAGTTTTCTATCCACAGATACGCAGTATTTT; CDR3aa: CASSFLSTDTQYF
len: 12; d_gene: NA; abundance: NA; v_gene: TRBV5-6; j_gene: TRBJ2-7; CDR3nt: TGTGCCAGCAGCTTCGGCGGCTACGAGCAGTACTTC; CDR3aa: CASSFGGYEQYF
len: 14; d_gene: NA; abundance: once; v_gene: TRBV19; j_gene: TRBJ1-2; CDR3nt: TGTGCCAGTAGTATAGGCAGAACCAACTATGGCTACACCTTC; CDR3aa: CASSIGRTNYGYTF
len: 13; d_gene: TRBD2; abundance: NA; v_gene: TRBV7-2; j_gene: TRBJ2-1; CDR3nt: TGTGCCAGCAATGGCGGGGGGTACAATGAGCAGTTCTTC; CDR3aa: CASNGGGYNEQFF
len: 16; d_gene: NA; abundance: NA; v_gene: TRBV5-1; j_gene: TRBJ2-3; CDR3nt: TGCGCCAGCAGCTTGGCCCCGGGACACGGCACAGATACGCAGTATTTT; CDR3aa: CASSLAPGHGTDTQYF
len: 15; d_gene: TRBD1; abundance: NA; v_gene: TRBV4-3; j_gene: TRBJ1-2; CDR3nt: TGCGCCAGCAGCCAAGAGGACAGGAGCTTCTATGGCTACACCTTC; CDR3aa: CASSQEDRSFYGYTF
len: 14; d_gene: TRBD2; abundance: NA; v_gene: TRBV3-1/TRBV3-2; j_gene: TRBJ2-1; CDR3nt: TGTGCCAGCAGCAAAGCGGGAGGGGACAATGAGCAGTTCTTC; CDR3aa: CASSKAGGDNEQFF
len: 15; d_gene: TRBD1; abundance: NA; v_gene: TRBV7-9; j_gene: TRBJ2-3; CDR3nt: TGTGCCAGCAGCTTAGCTGGGACAGTTCAGGATACGCAGTATTTT; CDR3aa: CASSLAGTVQDTQYF
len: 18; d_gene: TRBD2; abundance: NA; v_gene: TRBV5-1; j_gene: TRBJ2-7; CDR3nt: TGCGCCAGCAGCCACGGGACTAGCGGGAGGGAGTCGTTCTACGAGCAGTACTTC; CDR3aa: CASSHGTSGRESFYEQYF
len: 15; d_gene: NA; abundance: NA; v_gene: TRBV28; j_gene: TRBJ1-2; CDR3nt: TGTGCCAGCAGTTTACCCCATACAGCGGAGGGTGGCTACACCTTC; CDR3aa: CASSLPHTAEGGYTF
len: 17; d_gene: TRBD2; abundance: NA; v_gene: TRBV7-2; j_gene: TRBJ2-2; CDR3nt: TGTGCCAGCAGCTTCCTTAGCGGGACCGGGCGGACCGGGGAGCTGTTTTTT; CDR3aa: CASSFLSGTGRTGELFF
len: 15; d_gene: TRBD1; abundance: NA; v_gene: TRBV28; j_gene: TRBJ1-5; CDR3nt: TGTGCCAGCAGGGGGACAGGGGCCAGCAATCAGCCCCAGCATTTT; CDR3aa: CASRGTGASNQPQHF
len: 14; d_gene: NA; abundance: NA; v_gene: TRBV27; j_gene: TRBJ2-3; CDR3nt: TGTGCCAGCAGTTTTCGACTGGGCACAGATACGCAGTATTTT; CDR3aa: CASSFRLGTDTQYF
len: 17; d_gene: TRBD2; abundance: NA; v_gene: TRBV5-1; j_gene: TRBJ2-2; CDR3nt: TGCGCCAGCAGCTTGCGGACTAGCGGATTTAGTACCGGGGAGCTGTTTTTT; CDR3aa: CASSLRTSGFSTGELFF
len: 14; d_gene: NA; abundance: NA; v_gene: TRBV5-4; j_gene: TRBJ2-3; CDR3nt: TGTGCCAGCAGCCCGGGCAGGGGCACAGATACGCAGTATTTT; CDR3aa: CASSPGRGTDTQYF
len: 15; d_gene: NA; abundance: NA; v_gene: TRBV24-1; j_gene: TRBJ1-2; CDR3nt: TGTGCCACCAGTGATCCATCCACAGGGAGAGGTGGCTACACCTTC; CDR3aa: CATSDPSTGRGGYTF
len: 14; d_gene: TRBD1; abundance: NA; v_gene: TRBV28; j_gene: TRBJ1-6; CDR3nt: TGTGCCAGCACTATGACAGGGGTTAATTCACCCCTCCACTTT; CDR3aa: CASTMTGVNSPLHF
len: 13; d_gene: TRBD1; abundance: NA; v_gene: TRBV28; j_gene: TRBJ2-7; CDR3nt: TGTGCCAGTGGGGAGACAGGGGACTACGAGCAGTACTTC; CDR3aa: CASGETGDYEQYF
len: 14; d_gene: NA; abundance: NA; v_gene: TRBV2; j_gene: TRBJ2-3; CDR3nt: TGTGCCAGCAGTTCGGTCACCTTCACAGATACGCAGTATTTT; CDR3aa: CASSSVTFTDTQYF
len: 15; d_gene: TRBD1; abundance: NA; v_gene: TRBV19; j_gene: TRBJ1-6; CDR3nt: TGTGCCAGTAGTATCCGGGACAGGGATGCTTCACCCCTCCACTTT; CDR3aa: CASSIRDRDASPLHF
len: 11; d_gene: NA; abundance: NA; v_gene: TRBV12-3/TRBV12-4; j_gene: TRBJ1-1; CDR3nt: TGTGCCAGCAGTTTATCCGGGAGAGCTTTCTTT; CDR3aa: CASSLSGRAFF